This TCR beta chain was identified during a study of OX40 agonist ivuxolimab in advanced cancers. Study context: Patients receiving dose escalation had hepatocellular carcinoma, melanoma, renal cell or head and neck cancer. People who had prior anti-PD-1, anti-PD-L1 or anti-CTLA-4 therapy could take part, and around 43% had some. The study, taken as a whole, reports: Mean expanded clone counts were higher in CD8+ than CD4+ T cells.

Sampling of blood occurred at baseline, cycle 4 day 1, and cycle 7 day 1. Germline V gene data show CDR1 as GTSNPN and CDR2 as SVGIG (reference sequence). The CDR3 is 14 amino acids. Trimming removed 3 bases from V and 5 bases from J, with 16 bases in between. Profiled with immunoSEQ multiplex PCR; TCRdb holds only in-frame clones, not every one. The data show about 56,000 clones, 83% seen once. On this clone: Its antigen is undetermined.

The receptor's source is an adult with an advanced solid tumor such as melanoma, head and neck, liver or kidney cancer. This sequence joins TRBV30 and TRBJ1-1, with D possibly being TRBD1 (6 bases). Sequencing used CD4+ or CD8+ T cells sorted from blood, obtained in a trial of the OX40 agonist ivuxolimab. CDR3 region: CAWRGLQGPTEAFF. Written as DNA, the CDR3 is TGTGCCTGGAGGGGTCTACAGGGTCCGACTGAAGCTTTCTTT.